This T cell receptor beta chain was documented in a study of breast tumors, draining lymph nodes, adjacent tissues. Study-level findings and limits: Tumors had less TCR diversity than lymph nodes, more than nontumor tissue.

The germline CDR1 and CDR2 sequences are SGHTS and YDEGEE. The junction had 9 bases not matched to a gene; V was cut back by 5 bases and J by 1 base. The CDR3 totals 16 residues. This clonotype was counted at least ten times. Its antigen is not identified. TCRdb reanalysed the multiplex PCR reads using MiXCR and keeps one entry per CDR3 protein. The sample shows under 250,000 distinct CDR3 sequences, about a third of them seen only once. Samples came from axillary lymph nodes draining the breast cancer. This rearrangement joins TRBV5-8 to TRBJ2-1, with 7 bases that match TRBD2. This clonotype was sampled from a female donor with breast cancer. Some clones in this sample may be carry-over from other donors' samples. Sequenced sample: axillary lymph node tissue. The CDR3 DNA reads TGTGCCAGCAGAGCGACCGGGACTACTTCCTACAATGAGCAGTTCTTC. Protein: CASRATGTTSYNEQFF. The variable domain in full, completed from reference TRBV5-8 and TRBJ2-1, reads EAGVTQSPTHLIKTRGQQATLRCSPISGHTSVYWYQQALGLGLQFLLWYDEGEERNRGNFPPRFSGRQFPNYSSELNVNALELEDSALYLCASRATGTTSYNEQFFGPGTRLTVL.